The 10 T cell receptor beta chains given below trace back to one sample, sequenced in a study of cytomegalovirus exposure and HLA in healthy donors. Use of 60 Vbeta and 13 Jbeta primers characterized the PCR. Method: immunoSEQ multiplex PCR; TCRdb's copy keeps in-frame clones and lacks some. There are some 200,000 clones in the sample; about 85% occur only once, and 3.8% lies in the top ten. Sequencing was performed on PBMCs. Source of these receptors: a man in his fifties or sixties in good health and CMV-seronegative.

The genes are TRBV19 and TRBJ1-5; 12 bases are a match to TRBD1. The germline CDR1 and CDR2 sequences are LNHDA and SQIVND (reference sequence). The CDR3 contains 19 residues. The ends lost 3 bases at V and 1 base at J; junction bases unmatched: 10. The CDR3 sequence is CASSIRRDRGRVSNQPQHF. CDR3 DNA: TGTGCCAGTAGTATTAGGAGGGACAGGGGGCGCGTAAGCAATCAGCCCCAGCATTTT.

The chain employs TRBV6-1 and TRBJ2-4; 7 positions agree with TRBD2. This CDR3 has 16 amino acids. V lost 4 bases to trimming and J lost 4 bases; unmatched junction nucleotides: 10. CDR1 is MNHNS and CDR2 is SASEGT in the germline V gene. CDR3 amino acids: CASSGPSGAQKNIQYF. DNA for the CDR3: TGTGCCAGCAGTGGGCCCAGCGGGGCTCAGAAAAACATTCAGTACTTC.

This clone was detected once. This chain links TRBV5-1 with TRBJ2-1; D not resolved. Germline V gene data show CDR1 as SGHRS and CDR2 as YFSETQ. The V end lost 4 bases, the J end lost 2 bases, and 7 bases lay between the germline ends. This CDR3 has 13 amino acids. CDR3 nucleotides: TGCGCCAGCAGCCTATTAACCTACAATGAGCAGTTCTTC. Its translation is CASSLLTYNEQFF.

The rearrangement links TRBV15 to TRBJ2-3; D is undetermined. This CDR3 has 15 residues. Germline V lookup: CDR1 LNHNV, CDR2 YYDKDF (reference sequence). V lost 4 bases and J 5 bases, leaving 16 bases between the germline ends. The chain's CDR3 is CATSTRVKEIDTQYF. CDR3 DNA sequence: TGTGCCACCAGCACTAGAGTTAAGGAAATAGATACGCAGTATTTT.

This clone was seen more than once but under ten times. V is TRBV29-1 and J is TRBJ1-1, with D possibly TRBD1 on 6 matching bases. This CDR3 region has 14 residues. Germline CDR1 SQVTM, CDR2 ANQGSEA. Between the trimmed V and J ends, which lost 4 bases and 2 bases, there was a span of 14 bases. The CDR3 here is CSVVSTGKNTEAFF. DNA of the CDR3: TGCAGCGTTGTTTCTACAGGGAAAAACACTGAAGCTTTCTTT.

The table lists this clone with a few counts. The chain uses TRBV6-1 and TRBJ2-1, with 10 bases identical to TRBD2. The CDR3 is made up of 16 amino acids. CDR1 MNHNS and CDR2 SASEGT come from the germline V gene. Trimming at V came to 4 bases and at J to 4 bases, leaving 7 bases not matched to a gene. CDR3 region: CASSGGLAGAYNEQFF. The DNA for the CDR3 is TGTGCCAGCAGTGGGGGGCTAGCGGGGGCGTACAATGAGCAGTTCTTC.

The chain has TRBV9 and TRBJ2-2; TRBD2 is a possible D gene (5 bases). The CDR3 has 16 amino acids. V was cut by 2 bases and J by 5 bases, with 16 bases left in between. CDR1 is SGDLS and CDR2 is YYNGEE in the germline V gene. CDR3 nucleotide sequence: TGTGCCAGCAGCGTCGACACTAGGAATCCTACCGGGGAGCTGTTTTTT. As protein: CASSVDTRNPTGELFF.

This chain's CDR3 is CASSRYLEETQYF. The CDR3 DNA is TGTGCCAGCAGCCGTTATTTAGAAGAGACCCAGTACTTC. This chain joins TRBV7-2 and TRBJ2-5; D ambiguous. The V end was cut by 5 bases, the J end by 3 bases, with 10 bases between. CDR1 SGHTA and CDR2 FQGNSA come from the germline V gene. The length of the CDR3 is 13 residues.

CDR3 in DNA: TGTGCCAGCAGTTCGGGACAGGGGGGTACGTACGAGCAGTACTTC. Its translation is CASSSGQGGTYEQYF. This chain joins TRBV6-5 and TRBJ2-7, with TRBD1 identical over 11 bases. Germline V gene data show CDR1 as MNHEY and CDR2 as SVGAGI. The V and J ends lost 4 bases and 4 bases, in that order; junction bases with no gene match: 6. The CDR3 contains 15 residues.

As to this clone: Other DNA sequences in the same sample also yield this CDR3. V usage is TRBV9 and J usage is TRBJ1-6; a weak D match, TRBD1 (5 bases). V gave up 0 bases and J gave up 9 bases, with 7 bases separating them. In germline, CDR1 is SGDLS, CDR2 YYNGEE. CDR3 length: 13 residues. The CDR3 region has the DNA TGTGCCAGCAGCGTAGGCGGGGCTTCACCCCTCCACTTT. Residues: CASSVGGASPLHF.